The T cell receptor beta chain under discussion was sequenced for a study of CD8 T cells in ankylosing spondylitis (TCRdb year 2017). With respect to the entire study: The study profiled T cell receptor beta repertoires in healthy donors and ankylosing spondylitis patients to find disease-linked TCR variants. In total, the full study cohort was made up of 85 to 140 healthy donors and 25 ankylosing spondylitis patients. Samples of peripheral blood were taken, and for ankylosing spondylitis patients, synovial fluid was collected as well.

Overall study outcomes, separate from this receptor: A TCR beta motif made up of 7 to 9 highly homologous amino acid variants appeared to be characteristic of blood from ankylosing spondylitis patients. The disease-linked clones were reported as significantly enriched in matched synovial fluid samples from ankylosing spondylitis patients. A CD8+ phenotype was shown by the disease-linked clones, which were found at relatively low frequencies in peripheral blood. Some of the motif variants had been reported before in the synovial fluid and blood of reactive arthritis patients, a finding that suggests common disease-initiation mechanisms.

As for this clonotype: The specificity of this receptor is unknown. No base quality information exists; no much larger clone differs at one position.

TCRdb records Illumina HiSeq 2500 as the sequencer. Quantitative 5'-RACE with molecular barcodes was used to prepare TCR beta libraries. The original pipeline was this. A new computational method, built on a probabilistic model of VDJ rearrangement, was used to identify disease-linked TCR variants. TCRdb applied fastp at Q25 and MiXCR to the public reads, then kept only in-frame beta chains. Each record represents a unique CDR3 protein, reported with the most common genes and DNA among its rows. None of the V and J calls come from the authors' own analysis; TCRdb made them. This sample is represented by 130,000 or so distinct CDR3 sequences; more than 6.5% of them were singletons. The ten most abundant clones make up 9% to 15% of the sample. The germline V gene yields SGHRS for CDR1 and YFSETQ for CDR2. Cut back by 0 bases and 6 bases, the V and J ends lie 12 bases apart. The CDR3 goes from the cysteine to the phenylalanine over 14 residues. The read is trimmed to its CDR3 DNA, 42 bases read in frame from base 1.

This TCR was recovered from a male donor with ankylosing spondylitis or in good health (not recorded which). The sequence is built from TRBV5-1 and TRBJ1-1, and the D gene may be TRBD1, 5 bases matching. Sequenced material: blood, either unsorted or a sorted T cell fraction (not recorded which). The CDR3 region: CASSLAAGGAEAFF. DNA sequence: TGCGCCAGCAGCTTGGCCGCGGGGGGAGCTGAAGCTTTCTTT.